This is a list of T cell receptor beta chains from one sample in a study of blood T cell repertoires in COVID-19. Some clones are missing from TCRdb's copy, which holds only in-frame ones; the method was immunoSEQ multiplex PCR. The table records 180,000 or so clones, approximately 89% of them present only once. The sequenced sample was PBMCs or T cells enriched from blood (not recorded which). The origin of the receptors is a woman aged 40 to 55 with acute COVID-19. The CDR3 runs from the conserved cysteine through the conserved F or W. D genes are given only for firm matches. Clone sizes are given selectively: once, few, many, or a class where the clone is expanded.

J | D | size | V | DNA | CDR3
TRBJ2-3 | TRBD2 | NA | TRBV15 | TGTGCCACCAGCAGGTCGCGGGGGAGCACAGATACGCAGTATTTT | CATSRSRGSTDTQYF
TRBJ2-3 | NA | NA | TRBV19 | TGTGCCAGTAGTATAGGGGACTCTAGCACAGATACGCAGTATTTT | CASSIGDSSTDTQYF
TRBJ2-3 | TRBD2 | NA | TRBV3-1/TRBV3-2 | TGTGCCAGCAGCCGAGTAGCGGGGGGCACAGATACGCAGTATTTT | CASSRVAGGTDTQYF
TRBJ1-5 | NA | NA | TRBV2 | TGTGCCAGCAACAGGGTATGGGGTCAGCCCCAGCATTTT | CASNRVWGQPQHF
TRBJ2-3 | TRBD1 | NA | TRBV7-3 | TGTGGCGGAGGGAGGACAGGGGACACAGATACGCAGTATTTT | CGGGRTGDTDTQYF
TRBJ2-3 | NA | once | TRBV5-7 | TGTGCCAGCAGCTTGGATCTGACTCGGGATACGCAGTATTTT | CASSLDLTRDTQYF
TRBJ2-7 | NA | NA | TRBV2 | TGTGCCAGCAGTGGTGACAGGGAGCAGTACTTC | CASSGDREQYF
TRBJ2-3 | NA | NA | TRBV9 | TGTGCCAGCAGCGCGAGCGGTTATAGCACAGATACGCAGTATTTT | CASSASGYSTDTQYF
TRBJ1-4 | TRBD1 | many | TRBV2 | TGTGCCGGCCGGGACAGGAATGAAAAACTGTTTTTT | CAGRDRNEKLFF
TRBJ2-7 | NA | NA | TRBV28 | TGTGCCAGCACGGTCGGGGTTTTAGGCTACGAGCAGTACTTC | CASTVGVLGYEQYF
TRBJ1-2 | NA | NA | TRBV11-2 | TGTGCCAGCAGCTTGAGCAGGGGCCTTTATGGCTACACCTTC | CASSLSRGLYGYTF
TRBJ1-5 | NA | NA | TRBV7-9 | TGTGCCAGCAGCTTGACCTCAGGGGACACCCAGCATTTT | CASSLTSGDTQHF
TRBJ2-1 | NA | NA | TRBV7-9 | TGTGCCAGCAGCTTCGGAGTCTACAATGAGCAGTTCTTC | CASSFGVYNEQFF
TRBJ1-5 | NA | NA | TRBV2 | TGTGCCAGCAGTATCGCCACCCACTCAGGGGTAGGCAATCAGCCCCAGCATTTT | CASSIATHSGVGNQPQHF
TRBJ1-1 | TRBD1 | few | TRBV2 | TGTGCCAGCACTCAAGAACAGGGGGCCGCCACTGAAGCTTTCTTT | CASTQEQGAATEAFF
TRBJ2-1 | TRBD2 | NA | TRBV10-2 | TGCGCCAGCAGTGAGTTCGGCCTAGCGGGAAAAGCTTCCTACAATGAGCAGTTCTTC | CASSEFGLAGKASYNEQFF
TRBJ2-1 | TRBD2 | NA | TRBV5-5 | TGTGCCAGCAGCTTGGAAAGACTAGCGGTCTACAATGAGCAGTTCTTC | CASSLERLAVYNEQFF
TRBJ1-2 | NA | NA | TRBV25-1 | TGTGCCAGCAGTGAATACGGCATAAGGGAGGGGACCCTTGGCTACACCTTC | CASSEYGIREGTLGYTF
TRBJ1-3 | NA | NA | TRBV10-1 | TGCGCCAGCAGTGAGGTGCAACTTTACTCTGGAAACACCATATATTTT | CASSEVQLYSGNTIYF
TRBJ1-6 | NA | NA | TRBV27 | TGTGCCAGCAGCCCCCCGGGGAGGGGGAGGTCCTATAATTCACCCCTCCACTTT | CASSPPGRGRSYNSPLHF
TRBJ2-3 | TRBD2 | NA | TRBV27 | TGTGCCAGCAGTGCCGCGGGAGGGCGAGATACGCAGTATTTT | CASSAAGGRDTQYF
TRBJ1-2 | NA | NA | TRBV9 | TGTGCCAGCAGCGGTAATGGCTACACCTTC | CASSGNGYTF
TRBJ2-5 | NA | NA | TRBV5-1 | TGCGCCAGCAGCTTGGCCAGAGGGATAGGGCAAGAGACCCAGTACTTC | CASSLARGIGQETQYF
TRBJ2-1 | TRBD2 | NA | TRBV4-2 | TGTGCCAGCAGCCAAGCGCAGATAGGCGGGAGGTACAATGAGCAGTTCTTC | CASSQAQIGGRYNEQFF
TRBJ2-7 | TRBD2 | NA | TRBV13 | TGTGCCAGCAGCTTGACTAGCGGGACAGCCTACGAGCAGTACTTC | CASSLTSGTAYEQYF
TRBJ1-1 | TRBD1 | NA | TRBV7-9 | TGTGCCAGCAGCTCCTCCCGACAGGGCCGGAACACTGAAGCTTTCTTT | CASSSSRQGRNTEAFF
TRBJ2-3 | NA | NA | TRBV27 | TGTGCCAGCAGTTTATTGGCTAGCACAGATACGCAGTATTTT | CASSLLASTDTQYF
TRBJ1-1 | NA | NA | TRBV19 | TGTGCCAGTAGTATCCAACAGGAGAGCACTGAAGCTTTCTTT | CASSIQQESTEAFF
TRBJ2-7 | NA | NA | TRBV27 | TGTGCCAGCAGTTACCTATCAGGACAAGGGTCCTACGAGCAGTACTTC | CASSYLSGQGSYEQYF
TRBJ2-5 | TRBD2 | NA | TRBV28 | TGTGCCAGCAGTTTGGGGGGGTACCAAGAGACCCAGTACTTC | CASSLGGYQETQYF
TRBJ2-1 | NA | NA | TRBV19 | TGTGCCAGTAGCAACTACGCTAGTCGCTCCTACAATGAGCAGTTCTTC | CASSNYASRSYNEQFF
TRBJ2-3 | TRBD2 | NA | TRBV7-6 | TGTGCCAGCAGCTTAGCGCTCCCTCGGACTAGCGGGAGGGGTGCAGATACGCAGTATTTT | CASSLALPRTSGRGADTQYF
TRBJ1-2 | NA | NA | TRBV5-1 | TGCGCCAGCAGCGCAGCGACAGGTACTAACTATGGCTACACCTTC | CASSAATGTNYGYTF
TRBJ1-5 | NA | NA | TRBV7-2 | TGTGCCAGCAGCTTAGTGTTTGTAGATCAGCCCCAGCATTTT | CASSLVFVDQPQHF
TRBJ2-2 | TRBD2 | NA | TRBV5-4 | TGTGCCAGCAGCTTGGCGGTCGGGGGGGACACCGGGGAGCTGTTTTTT | CASSLAVGGDTGELFF
TRBJ2-7 | NA | NA | TRBV14 | TGTGCCAGCAGCCTAATGCCGGGAGAGTACGAGCAGTACTTC | CASSLMPGEYEQYF
TRBJ2-1 | NA | NA | TRBV6-2/TRBV6-3 | TGTGCCAGCAGTTACTCGGGGCCCAGGACCTACAATGAGCAGTTCTTC | CASSYSGPRTYNEQFF
TRBJ1-5 | NA | few | TRBV19 | TGTGCCAGTAGTACCCTCGCACAGGCATATCAGCCCCAGCATTTT | CASSTLAQAYQPQHF
TRBJ2-7 | NA | NA | TRBV6-5 | TGTGCCAGCAGTCCCCTCTTCCACGAGCAGTACTTC | CASSPLFHEQYF
TRBJ1-1 | NA | NA | TRBV6-5 | TGTGCCAGCAGTTACCGGGGGGGGCCGAACACTGAAGCTTTCTTT | CASSYRGGPNTEAFF
TRBJ2-7 | NA | NA | TRBV27 | TGTGCCAGCAGTTTAATCCGGGGTCGACTGATCTACGAGCAGTACTTC | CASSLIRGRLIYEQYF
TRBJ1-5 | TRBD1 | NA | TRBV5-1 | TGCGCCAGCAGCTCTGGACAGGGGAATCAGCCCCAGCATTTT | CASSSGQGNQPQHF
TRBJ2-2 | TRBD2 | few | TRBV6-1 | TGTGCCAGCAGTGAGGCCCTTACTAGCGCAAGGAACACCGGGGAGCTGTTTTTT | CASSEALTSARNTGELFF
TRBJ1-2 | TRBD1 | NA | TRBV29-1 | TGCAGCGTTGAAGATTGGGGGGGACAGGGGAGCTATGGCTACACCTTC | CSVEDWGGQGSYGYTF
TRBJ1-2 | TRBD1 | NA | TRBV13 | TGTGCCAGCAGCTTAATAGCCAGGGGGAACTATGGCTACACCTTC | CASSLIARGNYGYTF
TRBJ2-3 | NA | NA | TRBV10-1 | TGCGCCAGCAGTGGTAGCGGGGACAGGGCTTCGGATACGCAGTATTTT | CASSGSGDRASDTQYF
TRBJ1-5 | NA | NA | TRBV28 | TGTGCCAGCAGTCCACGGACAGTAAATCAGCCCCAGCATTTT | CASSPRTVNQPQHF
TRBJ2-7 | NA | NA | TRBV5-5 | TGTGCCAGCAGCTTTTCGGGTCCCGAGCAGTACTTC | CASSFSGPEQYF
TRBJ1-1 | NA | NA | TRBV14 | TGTGCCAGCAGCCAGCCGGGATTGAACACTGAAGCTTTCTTT | CASSQPGLNTEAFF
TRBJ1-2 | NA | NA | TRBV10-3 | TGTGCCATCAGTGATCAGGAAAAAGGATACTATGGCTACACCTTC | CAISDQEKGYYGYTF
TRBJ2-3 | NA | once | TRBV19 | TGTGCCAGTAGTCCAAAAACAGGAAAAAGCACAGATACGCAGTATTTT | CASSPKTGKSTDTQYF
TRBJ1-5 | TRBD1 | NA | TRBV4-3 | TGCGCCAGCAGCCAAGATCTCAGGGGGCCTTATCAGCCCCAGCATTTT | CASSQDLRGPYQPQHF